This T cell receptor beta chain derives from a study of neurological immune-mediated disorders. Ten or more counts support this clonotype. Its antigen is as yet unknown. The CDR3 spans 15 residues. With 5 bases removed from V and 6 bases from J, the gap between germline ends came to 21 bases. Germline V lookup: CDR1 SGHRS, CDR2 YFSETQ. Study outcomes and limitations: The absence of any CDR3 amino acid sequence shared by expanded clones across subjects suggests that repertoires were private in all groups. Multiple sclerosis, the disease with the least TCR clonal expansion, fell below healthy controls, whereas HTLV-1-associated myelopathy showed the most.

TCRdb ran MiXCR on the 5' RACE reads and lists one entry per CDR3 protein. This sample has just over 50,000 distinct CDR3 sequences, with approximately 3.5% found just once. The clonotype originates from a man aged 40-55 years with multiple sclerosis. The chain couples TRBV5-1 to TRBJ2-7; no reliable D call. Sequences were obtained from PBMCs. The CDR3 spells CASSWGSGDSPEQYF. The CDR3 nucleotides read TGCGCCAGCAGTTGGGGTTCGGGTGATTCCCCCGAGCAGTACTTC.